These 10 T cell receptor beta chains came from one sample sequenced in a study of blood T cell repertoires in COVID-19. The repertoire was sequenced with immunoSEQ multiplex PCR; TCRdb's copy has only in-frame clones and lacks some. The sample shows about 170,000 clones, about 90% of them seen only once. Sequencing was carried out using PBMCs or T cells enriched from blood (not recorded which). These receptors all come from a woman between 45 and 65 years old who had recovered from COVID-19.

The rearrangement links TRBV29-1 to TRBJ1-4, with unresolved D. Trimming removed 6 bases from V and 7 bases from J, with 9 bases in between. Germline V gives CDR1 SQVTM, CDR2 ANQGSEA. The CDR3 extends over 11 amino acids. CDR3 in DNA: TGCAGCGTCGCCAGTGGTGAAAAACTGTTTTTT. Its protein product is CSVASGEKLFF.

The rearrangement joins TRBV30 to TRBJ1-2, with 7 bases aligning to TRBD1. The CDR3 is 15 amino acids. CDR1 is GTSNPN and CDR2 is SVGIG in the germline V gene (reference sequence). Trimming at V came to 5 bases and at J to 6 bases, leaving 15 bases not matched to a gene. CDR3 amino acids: CAWQGTEGPSNGYTF. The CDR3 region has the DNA TGTGCCTGGCAAGGGACAGAGGGACCCTCTAATGGCTACACCTTC.

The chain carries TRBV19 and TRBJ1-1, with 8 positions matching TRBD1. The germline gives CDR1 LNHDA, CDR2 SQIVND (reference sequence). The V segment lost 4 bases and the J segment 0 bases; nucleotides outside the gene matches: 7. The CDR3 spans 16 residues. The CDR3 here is CASSSRDRSLNTEAFF. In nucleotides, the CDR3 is TGTGCCAGTAGTAGCAGGGACAGGAGCCTGAACACTGAAGCTTTCTTT.

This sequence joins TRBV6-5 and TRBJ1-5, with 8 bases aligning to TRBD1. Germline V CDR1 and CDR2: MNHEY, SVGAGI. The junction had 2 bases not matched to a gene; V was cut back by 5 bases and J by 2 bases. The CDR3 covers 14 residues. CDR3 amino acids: CASSRGQGNQPQHF. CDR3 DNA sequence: TGTGCCAGCAGTCGGGGACAGGGCAATCAGCCCCAGCATTTT.

CDR3 sequence: CASSYSNGYGYTF. DNA for the CDR3: TGTGCCAGCAGTTACTCGAACGGCTATGGCTACACCTTC. The gene calls are TRBV6-5 and TRBJ1-2; the D is unclear. Germline CDR1 reads MNHEY; CDR2 reads SVGAGI. The CDR3 has 13 residues. The V and J ends lost 0 bases and 4 bases respectively, with 6 bases between them.

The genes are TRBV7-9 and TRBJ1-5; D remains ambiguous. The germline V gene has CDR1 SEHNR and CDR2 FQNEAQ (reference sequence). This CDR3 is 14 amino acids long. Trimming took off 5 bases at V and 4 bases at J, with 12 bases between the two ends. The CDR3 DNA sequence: TGTGCCAGCAGCCCCGGAACGGGAAATCAGCCCCAGCATTTT. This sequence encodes CASSPGTGNQPQHF.

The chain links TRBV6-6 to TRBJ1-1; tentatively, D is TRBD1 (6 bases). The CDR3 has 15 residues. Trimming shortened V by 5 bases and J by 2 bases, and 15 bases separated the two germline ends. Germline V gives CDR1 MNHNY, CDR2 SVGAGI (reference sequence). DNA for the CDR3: TGTGCCAGCAGTAGGTCCGGACAGCTTAACACTGAAGCTTTCTTT. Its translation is CASSRSGQLNTEAFF.

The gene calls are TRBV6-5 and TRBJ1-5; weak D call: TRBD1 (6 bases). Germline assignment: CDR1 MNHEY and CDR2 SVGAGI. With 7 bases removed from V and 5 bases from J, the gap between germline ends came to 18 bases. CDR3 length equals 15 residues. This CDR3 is CASNLQGLPYQPQHF. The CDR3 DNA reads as TGTGCCAGCAACCTACAGGGCCTCCCCTATCAGCCCCAGCATTTT.

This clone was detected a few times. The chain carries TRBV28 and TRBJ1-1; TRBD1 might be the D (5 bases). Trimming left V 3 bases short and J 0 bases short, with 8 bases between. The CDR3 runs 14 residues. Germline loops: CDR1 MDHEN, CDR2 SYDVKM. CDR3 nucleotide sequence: TGTGCCAGCAGTTTCCGGGGGATGAACACTGAAGCTTTCTTT. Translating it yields CASSFRGMNTEAFF.

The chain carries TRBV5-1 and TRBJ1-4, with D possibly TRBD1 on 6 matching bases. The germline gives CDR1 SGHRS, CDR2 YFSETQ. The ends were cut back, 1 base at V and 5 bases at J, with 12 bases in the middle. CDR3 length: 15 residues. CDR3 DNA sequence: TGCGCCAGCAGCTTGACAGGGCCCCCCAATGAAAAACTGTTTTTT. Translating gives CASSLTGPPNEKLFF.